Listed below are T cell receptor beta chains from one sample, sequenced in a study of T-cell reconstitution after alpha-beta-depleted transplantation in children. TCRdb reprocessed the PCR reads with MiXCR, giving one entry per CDR3 protein. Of some 300,000 distinct CDR3 sequences detected, around 10% appear once; the ten largest clones hold approximately 7%. The starting material was PBMCs, obtained before TCRalphabeta/CD19-depleted stem cell transplant. The receptors here all came from a boy younger than two with acute myeloid leukemia, due to receive a stem cell transplant. Each CDR3 is given with its conserved first and last residue. The D gene is left open where the match is weak. Clone size is shown for a subset of rows, as once, few, many or a class of expanded clone.

clone size,J gene,V gene,D gene,CDR3 protein,CDR3 DNA
few,TRBJ1-2,TRBV7-2,NA,CASSLAGGSPTRHTF,TGTGCCAGCAGCTTAGCCGGCGGGTCCCCGACCCGACACACCTTC
once,TRBJ2-1,TRBV20-1,NA,CSASEIYNEQFF,TGCAGTGCTAGTGAGATATACAATGAGCAGTTCTTC
many,TRBJ2-4,TRBV28,TRBD1,CASSFSRDRDLLAKNIQYF,TGTGCCAGCAGTTTCAGCCGGGACAGGGATCTCTTAGCCAAAAACATTCAGTACTTC
many,TRBJ1-4,TRBV7-2,NA,CASSLVALTGFELFF,TGTGCCAGCAGCTTAGTAGCCCTGACAGGTTTCGAACTGTTTTTT
NA,TRBJ1-2,TRBV5-1,TRBD1,CASSYSSTGGTSLDYGYTF,TGCGCCAGCAGCTATAGCTCGACAGGGGGCACCTCCTTGGACTATGGCTACACCTTC
few,TRBJ2-1,TRBV19,NA,CASKIPRDNEQFF,TGTGCCAGTAAAATCCCCAGAGACAATGAGCAGTTCTTC
many,TRBJ2-3,TRBV5-4,TRBD1,CASSYDRDSTDTQYF,TGTGCCAGCAGTTACGACAGGGATAGCACAGATACGCAGTATTTT
many,TRBJ2-1,TRBV4-2,TRBD2,CASSQVTAGGFYNEQFF,TGTGCCAGCAGCCAAGTCACGGCGGGGGGCTTCTACAATGAGCAGTTCTTC
NA,TRBJ2-7,TRBV12-3/TRBV12-4,NA,CASSSTGRPYEQYF,TGTGCCAGCAGTTCCACGGGACGGCCGTACGAGCAGTACTTC
many,TRBJ2-5,TRBV20-1,TRBD2,CSASWLAVETQYF,TGCAGTGCTAGTTGGCTAGCGGTAGAGACCCAGTACTTC
NA,TRBJ2-3,TRBV29-1,TRBD1,CSAGQGGTDTQYF,TGCAGCGCAGGACAGGGAGGCACAGATACGCAGTATTTT
many,TRBJ2-1,TRBV7-3,NA,CASSLNREAYNEQFF,TGTGCCAGCAGCTTAAACAGGGAGGCCTACAATGAGCAGTTCTTC
few,TRBJ2-7,TRBV10-3,TRBD2,CAISGPLAGGPYEQYF,TGTGCCATCAGTGGGCCACTAGCGGGAGGACCTTACGAGCAGTACTTC
many,TRBJ2-4,TRBV20-1,TRBD2,CSAGLAGGGKNIQYF,TGCAGTGCTGGACTAGCGGGAGGAGGCAAAAACATTCAGTACTTC
many,TRBJ2-7,TRBV11-1,TRBD1,CASSQPLPRDRAFYEQYF,TGTGCCAGCAGCCAACCTCTCCCCCGGGACAGGGCTTTCTACGAGCAGTACTTC
few,TRBJ1-3,TRBV14,NA,CASSQVTLISGNTIYF,TGTGCCAGCAGCCAAGTAACCTTAATCTCTGGAAACACCATATATTTT
many,TRBJ2-1,TRBV4-3,NA,CASSQEGGTSYNEQFF,TGCGCCAGCAGCCAAGAAGGCGGGACCTCCTACAATGAGCAGTTCTTC
many,TRBJ2-7,TRBV7-9,NA,CASSLVRSYEQYF,TGTGCCAGCAGCTTAGTCCGATCCTACGAGCAGTACTTC
many,TRBJ1-1,TRBV6-1,TRBD1,CASSLTGTGWTEAFF,TGTGCCAGCAGTCTCACCGGGACAGGGTGGACTGAAGCTTTCTTT
many,TRBJ2-1,TRBV11-2,NA,CASSVTGDNEQFF,TGTGCCAGCAGCGTGACGGGAGACAATGAGCAGTTCTTC
many,TRBJ2-3,TRBV7-6,TRBD2,CASSLISGRDTQYF,TGTGCCAGCAGCTTAATTAGCGGGAGGGATACGCAGTATTTT
few,TRBJ2-7,TRBV6-1,NA,CASKFQGDEQYF,TGTGCCAGCAAATTCCAGGGAGACGAGCAGTACTTC
many,TRBJ2-7,TRBV6-5,TRBD2,CASSYSGGGPYEQYF,TGTGCCAGCAGTTACTCGGGCGGGGGGCCCTACGAGCAGTACTTC